The 8 T cell receptor beta chains given below trace back to one sample, sequenced in a study of naive and memory T cell subsets. Two oligonucleotides, mixed equimolar, formed the beta constant-region primer covering TRBC1 and TRBC2. Nested alpha and beta constant-region primers with the SP2 primer drove four PCR rounds on ligated cDNA. TCRdb reprocessed the UMI-ligation and nested PCR reads with MiXCR, giving one entry per CDR3 protein. The table lists 130,000 or so distinct CDR3 sequences, 35% to 40% of them singletons. Sequenced: central memory CD4+ T cells from blood. Receptors were obtained from a human donor in good health.

A few counts support this clonotype. The V gene is TRBV6-5, the J gene TRBJ1-3; 8 bases match TRBD1. Trimming took 2 bases from V and 0 from J; bases not matched to a gene: 12. This CDR3 has 19 residues. Germline CDR1 MNHEY, CDR2 SVGAGI. The CDR3 loop reads CASSYTGQALQFSGNTIYF. The CDR3 DNA reads as TGTGCCAGCAGTTACACGGGACAGGCTCTACAGTTCTCTGGAAACACCATATATTTT.

The V call is TRBV7-8, the J call TRBJ2-1; D gene uncertain. Germline CDR1 and CDR2: SGHVS and FQNEAQ. The CDR3 length is 15 residues. V dropped 2 bases and J dropped 1 base, with 9 bases sitting between them. The CDR3 protein is CASSLIGQSYNEQFF. The CDR3 DNA follows: TGTGCCAGCAGCTTAATAGGTCAGTCCTACAATGAGCAGTTCTTC.

J is TRBJ2-1 and V is TRBV6-1, with 12 bases that match TRBD2. CDR1 and CDR2 from the germline V gene are MNHNS and SASEGT. V was pared by 7 bases and J by 8 bases, with 6 bases of the junction left unmatched. The CDR3 consists of 14 residues. The CDR3 nucleotides are TGTGCCAGCACCGCTACTAGCGGGAGGCATGAGCAGTTCTTC. Translated: CASTATSGRHEQFF.

This rearrangement joins TRBV20-1 to TRBJ1-5, with D possibly being TRBD1 (5 bases). In germline, CDR1 is DFQATT, CDR2 SNEGSKA (reference sequence). CDR3 size: 15 residues. With 1 base removed from V and 0 bases from J, the gap between germline ends came to 10 bases. CDR3 amino acids: CSARGMGRSNQPQHF. The CDR3 DNA reads TGCAGTGCTAGAGGCATGGGGCGTAGCAATCAGCCCCAGCATTTT.

This chain connects TRBV6-2 or TRBV6-3 to TRBJ2-1; 10 bases map to TRBD2. This CDR3 has 16 residues. Germline-derived CDR1 and CDR2 are MNHEY and SVGEGT. The trim removed 4 bases at V and 6 bases at J, leaving 9 bases unmatched. CDR3 sequence: CASSSWSSGRSNEQFF. The CDR3 nucleotides read TGTGCCAGCAGTTCCTGGTCTAGCGGGAGATCCAATGAGCAGTTCTTC.

In this sample, this clonotype turned up a few times. The V and J genes are TRBV9 and TRBJ2-1; TRBD2 matches at 11 bases. Unmatched junction bases numbered 4, after V lost 2 bases and J lost 3 bases. The germline gives CDR1 SGDLS, CDR2 YYNGEE. CDR3 length: 16 residues. The CDR3 region is CASSVSGTSGYNEQFF. CDR3 nucleotide sequence: TGTGCCAGCAGCGTCTCCGGGACTAGCGGCTACAATGAGCAGTTCTTC.

This clonotype was seen more than once but under ten times. This chain links TRBV7-2 with TRBJ2-1; no definite D call. V lost 7 bases and J lost 6, with 10 bases in between. CDR1 and CDR2 from the germline V gene are SGHTA and FQGNSA. The CDR3 extends over 12 amino acids. The CDR3 region is CASKYFINEQFF. The CDR3 DNA is TGTGCCAGCAAGTATTTCATCAATGAGCAGTTCTTC.

The rearrangement uses TRBV28 and TRBJ2-7, with D unresolved. Trimming shortened V by 6 bases and J by 4 bases, and 13 bases separated the two germline ends. The CDR3 is 13 residues long. Germline values: CDR1 MDHEN, CDR2 SYDVKM. The CDR3 reads CASRPTEIYEQYF. The CDR3 coding sequence is TGTGCCAGCAGGCCCACAGAGATTTACGAGCAGTACTTC.